This paragraph reports one TCR beta chain. The survey-level immunoSEQ assay was used. The data were produced by immunoSEQ multiplex PCR, yet TCRdb's version contains in-frame clones alone and is incomplete. The sample records 30,000 or so clones, almost 90% being singletons. This CDR3 spans 14 amino acids. Germline CDR1 reads LNHDA; CDR2 reads SQIVND (reference sequence). V gave up 3 bases and J gave up 6 bases, with 12 bases separating them. The sample's time point: more than ten months of natalizumab therapy. The control group, sampled over time, had multiple sclerosis, received natalizumab and did not develop PML. This record comes from a study of multiple sclerosis patients with progressive multifocal leukoencephalopathy.

The material sequenced was PBMCs, taken from a patient treated with natalizumab. The gene calls are TRBV19 and TRBJ2-1, with a possible D match to TRBD2 (5 bases). The source is a human donor with multiple sclerosis. CDR3 DNA: TGTGCCAGTAGTATCGGGGTCGGGTCCAATGAGCAGTTCTTC. Translated, it gives CASSIGVGSNEQFF.